This TCR beta chain was captured in a study of T-cell memory formation after mild COVID-19. Broader study findings: Detection of some responders pre-infection suggested pre-existing cross-reactive memory T cells participated. CD4/CD8 balance characterized clones contracting day 15 to 85, and CD4+ skew characterized later expanders.

TCRdb independently ran MiXCR on the 5' RACE reads; one entry per CDR3 protein. In the table there are around 160,000 distinct CDR3 sequences, more than 9% of which are singletons. This clonotype was counted a few times. Antigen specificity is unknown. The V end was cut by 8 bases, the J end by 5 bases, with 15 bases between. Germline V gene sequence: CDR1 SNHLY, CDR2 FYNNEI. The CDR3 length is 14 residues. This chain joins TRBV2 and TRBJ2-2; no clear D. The clonotype was recovered from a man between 18 and 35 years old who had mild COVID-19 (a few samples of this study predate the infection). Cell type and time point are not known. The sequencing sample was made of PBMCs or a T cell subset sorted from them (not recorded which). CDR3 bases: TGTGCCAGCCGCGAAGGACCGCGAACCGGGGAGCTGTTTTTT. Residues: CASREGPRTGELFF.